This T cell receptor (beta chain) was captured in a study of CXCR3-negative and CXCR3-positive naive CD8 T cells. UMI-labeled TRB cDNA libraries were prepared by 5' RACE. One entry per CDR3 protein, without DNA, is what TCRdb gives after re-calling the 5' RACE reads. Recorded for this sample: some 39,000 distinct CDR3 sequences. The sorter processed each CD8+ T cell subset in triplicate at about 300,000 cells apiece. Naive CD8+ T cells carried a CD45RO-CCR7+CD27+CD95- phenotype. CDR3 length: 15 amino acids. Germline lookup yields CDR1 LGHNA and CDR2 YSLEER. The specimen was naive CXCR3- CD8+ T cells from blood. Sample subset: CD45RO-CCR7+CD27+CD95- naive CD8+ T cells lacking CXCR3 (TNR3-). The V call is TRBV4-3, the J call TRBJ2-7; TCRdb proposes TRBD1, but this gene call is untestable without DNA. This clonotype was obtained from a human donor in good health. Some clones in this sample may be carry-over from other donors' samples. The CDR3 region is CASSLQGGAPYEQYF.